Included here is one T cell receptor (beta chain) sequence, with context. The data stem from a study of blood T cell repertoires in COVID-19. V was trimmed by 7 bases and J by 4 bases, leaving 13 bases between them. The CDR3 is 13 residues long. CDR1 is SQVTM, CDR2 ANQGSEA, per germline. In the authors' methods: Estimation of nucleated cell counts relied on the amplification of reference gene primers. The assay was immunoSEQ multiplex PCR, and TCRdb's table has in-frame clones only and misses some. The DNA was the basis for D and trimming; V, J and clone size are from that table. Of 95,000 to 100,000 clones listed, roughly 92% are singletons.

Material: peripheral blood. The TCR sequence derives from a man in his fifties with active COVID-19. The chain employs TRBV29-1 and TRBJ2-2, with TRBD1 as a possible D gene (5 bases). The CDR3 here is CSASDMGTGELFF. CDR3 nucleotides: TGCAGCGCCTCGGACATGGGCACCGGGGAGCTGTTTTTT.